This TCR beta chain appears in the sequencing data of a study of tumor and adjacent non-tumor tissue in lung cancer. A modified ARM-PCR protocol with three rounds of nested PCR amplified TCRbeta. Via MiXCR, TCRdb re-called the multiplex PCR reads, giving one row per CDR3 protein. The sample lists around 210,000 distinct CDR3 sequences, 70% to 75% seen once, with 25% in the top ten. After removal of 1 base from V and 13 bases from J, the junction contained 13 bases not matched to a gene. Per germline, CDR1 SGHAT and CDR2 FQDESV (reference sequence). This CDR3 region has 15 residues. This clonotype showed up many times. This sample's RNA came from whole unsorted tissue.

The chain combines TRBV11-1 with TRBJ2-1; 7 nucleotides agree with TRBD1. The sequenced material came from lung tumor tissue. This receptor was obtained from a man aged 60 to 75 with non-small cell lung cancer. CDR3 in amino acids: CASSLGRGQGTIQFF. The DNA of the CDR3 is TGTGCCAGCAGCTTAGGAAGGGGGCAAGGAACTATTCAGTTCTTC.